The 24 T cell receptor beta chains below come from one sample, sequenced in a study of CD8+ T cells in alopecia areata. Specified treatment: oral pan-JAK inhibitor, 5-10 mg twice daily. RNA, once extracted, was reverse transcribed into cDNA for use as the sequencing template. Clones were sequenced by immunoSEQ multiplex PCR, and TCRdb holds only the in-frame ones, with some missing. The top ten clones hold 0.48% of a sample with about 200,000 clones, less than 45% of them seen once. The sequenced sample was CD4+ T cells sorted from blood, obtained around week 31, from a patient treated with tofacitinib. These TCRs come from a human donor with alopecia areata.

The CDR3 here is CASTGLAPDTQYF. The CDR3 bases are TGCGCCAGCACGGGACTGGCTCCAGATACGCAGTATTTT. This chain links TRBV5-1 with TRBJ2-3; D may be TRBD2 (6 bases). The CDR3 runs to 13 residues. Germline values: CDR1 SGHRS, CDR2 YFSETQ. The V gene lost 6 bases and the J gene lost 4 bases, with 12 bases spanning the gap.

With respect to this clone: A read error may produce the germline difference seen at one junction end. The CDR3 DNA sequence: TGTGCCAGCAGCCTAGCGGGACGATTTAGGACCGGGGAGCTGTTTTTT. Amino acids: CASSLAGRFRTGELFF. V is TRBV7-6 and J is TRBJ2-2, with TRBD2 matching 9 bases. Germline V gives CDR1 SGHVS, CDR2 FNYEAQ. CDR3 length: 16 residues.

In its sample, this clone was seen a few times. This chain uses TRBV10-3 with TRBJ2-3; D may be TRBD1 or TRBD2 (5 bases each). The V end was cut by 4 bases, the J end by 3 bases, with 17 bases between. The CDR3 is made up of 16 amino acids. Germline V gene lookup returns CDR1 ENHRY and CDR2 SYGVKD. The CDR3 loop is CAISAEGTGHTDTQYF. The CDR3 bases are TGTGCCATCAGTGCGGAAGGGACGGGTCATACAGATACGCAGTATTTT.

The rearrangement uses TRBV7-2 and TRBJ1-2; 8 bases match TRBD1. J lost 4 bases, V lost 1 base, and 14 bases had no gene match. This CDR3 is 18 amino acids long. Germline lookup yields CDR1 SGHTA and CDR2 FQGNSA. In nucleotides, the CDR3 is TGTGCCAGCAGCTTAGTTACCCTCAGGACAGGGAGCGTCTATGGCTACACCTTC. This codes for CASSLVTLRTGSVYGYTF.

V is TRBV6-1 and J is TRBJ1-4; D is unclear. Germline assignment: CDR1 MNHNS and CDR2 SASEGT. The V gene lost 0 bases and the J gene lost 8 bases, with 7 bases spanning the gap. The CDR3 runs to 13 residues. CDR3 DNA sequence: TGTGCCAGCAGTGAAGCGCTTCTGGAAAAACTGTTTTTT. This codes for CASSEALLEKLFF.

There are a few counts of this clone. This chain joins TRBV6-5 and TRBJ1-2; 7 positions match TRBD1. V lost 2 bases and J lost 0; bases outside the gene matches: 6. Germline V lookup: CDR1 MNHEY, CDR2 SVGAGI. This CDR3 is built from 16 residues. CDR3 loop: CASSYGGGPANYGYTF. The CDR3 DNA reads TGTGCCAGCAGTTACGGAGGGGGCCCAGCTAACTATGGCTACACCTTC.

The V gene is TRBV19, the J gene TRBJ1-2; D is perhaps TRBD1 (5 bases). Germline CDR1 and CDR2: LNHDA and SQIVND (reference sequence). The length of the CDR3 is 14 residues. Trimming left V 0 bases short and J 6 bases short, with 11 bases between. The CDR3 region is CASSIDRDRNGYTF. CDR3 nucleotide sequence: TGTGCCAGTAGTATAGACCGGGACCGAAATGGCTACACCTTC.

This chain links TRBV9 with TRBJ1-6; D is unclear. Germline CDR1 SGDLS, CDR2 YYNGEE. The CDR3 loop spans 14 amino acids. The germline V and J ends were trimmed by 5 bases and 10 bases, with 16 bases remaining between them. The CDR3 bases are TGTGCCAGCAGTTCATCTTTTGATGACTCACCCCTCCACTTT. It encodes CASSSSFDDSPLHF.

The chain is built from TRBV7-9 and TRBJ2-7; 8 positions match TRBD2. The CDR3 extends over 15 amino acids. The junction had 10 bases not matched to a gene; V was cut back by 6 bases and J by 3 bases. The germline V gene has CDR1 SEHNR and CDR2 FQNEAQ (reference sequence). CDR3 bases: TGTGCCAGCAGTCGGCGGGTGACTAGCGACTACGAGCAGTACTTC. Translating it yields CASSRRVTSDYEQYF.

The V and J genes are TRBV5-1 and TRBJ1-1, with TRBD1 matching over 7 bases. The CDR3 totals 18 residues. Looked up from germline, CDR1 is SGHRS and CDR2 is YFSETQ. The trim removed 3 bases at V and 5 bases at J, leaving 19 bases unmatched. The CDR3 is CASSSRGKTGARKTEAFF. CDR3 nucleotide sequence: TGCGCCAGCAGCTCGAGGGGGAAAACAGGGGCACGAAAGACTGAAGCTTTCTTT.

V usage is TRBV5-6 and J usage is TRBJ1-5, with 9 bases lining up with TRBD1. This CDR3 spans 16 amino acids. The germline CDR1 and CDR2 sequences are SGHDT and YYEEEE. Trimming removed 1 base from V and 9 bases from J; junction bases left unmatched: 11. CDR3 bases: TGTGCCAGCAGCTTGCAGTTCGGGACAGGGACCGGGCCCCAGCATTTT. It yields the protein CASSLQFGTGTGPQHF.

The chain carries TRBV11-1 and TRBJ2-1; D possibly corresponds to TRBD2 (6 bases). The CDR3 contains 13 residues. Trimming removed 1 base from V and 6 bases from J, with 7 bases in between. CDR1 is SGHAT and CDR2 is FQDESV in the germline V gene (reference sequence). CDR3 DNA: TGTGCCAGCAGCTTAGGGGAGGTCAATGAGCAGTTCTTC. This sequence encodes CASSLGEVNEQFF.

The chain has TRBV30 and TRBJ2-3, with D perhaps matching TRBD1 (6 bases). Trimming cost V 2 bases and J 1 base, with 16 bases left between them. This CDR3 comprises 16 residues. In germline, CDR1 is GTSNPN, CDR2 SVGIG (reference sequence). CDR3 DNA: TGTGCCTGGAGTATTTCCAGGACAGTGCGCACAGATACGCAGTATTTT. Amino acids: CAWSISRTVRTDTQYF.

Only one count was recorded for this clone. The V call is TRBV11-2, the J call TRBJ1-2; 9 bases match TRBD1. The CDR3 loop spans 15 amino acids. Trimming cost V 7 bases and J 2 bases; bases outside gene matches: 8. Germline CDR1 reads SGHAT; CDR2 reads FQNNGV. The CDR3 sequence: CASKPGQGRNYGYTF. CDR3 in DNA: TGTGCCAGCAAACCGGGACAGGGAAGGAACTATGGCTACACCTTC.

This clone has more than one count but fewer than ten. V is TRBV23-1 and J is TRBJ1-1, with D uncertain. TRBV23-1 is an ORF for which the function is uncertain. The CDR3 sequence is 14 residues long. The V and J ends lost 0 bases and 1 base respectively, with 6 bases between them. CDR3 coding DNA: TGCGCCAGCAGTCAATCGAAAGAGAACACTGAAGCTTTCTTT. It encodes CASSQSKENTEAFF.

The CDR3 reads CSALTGRYGYTF. In nucleotides, the CDR3 is TGCAGCGCCCTCACGGGACGATATGGCTACACCTTC. This sequence joins TRBV29-1 and TRBJ1-2, with D possibly TRBD1 on 5 matching bases. The germline gives CDR1 SQVTM, CDR2 ANQGSEA. Trimming removed 7 bases at V and 5 bases at J, with 14 bases between. The CDR3 has 12 amino acids.

This clone was seen a few times. The rearrangement joins TRBV5-6 to TRBJ2-3, with D uncertain. The CDR3 has 12 amino acids. Trimming removed 0 bases from V and 6 bases from J, with 5 bases in between. Germline-derived CDR1 and CDR2 are SGHDT and YYEEEE. DNA for the CDR3: TGTGCCAGCAGCTTGGGACTGGATACGCAGTATTTT. Protein sequence: CASSLGLDTQYF. The full variable domain, in which reference TRBV5-6 and TRBJ2-3 provide the parts outside the CDR3, is DAGVTQSPTHLIKTRGQQVTLRCSPKSGHDTVSWYQQALGQGPQFIFQYYEEEERQRGNFPDRFSGHQFPNYSSELNVNALLLGDSALYLCASSLGLDTQYFGPGTRLTVL.

The table lists this clone with a count of one. The V call is TRBV30, the J call TRBJ1-1; possibly TRBD1 for D (6 bases). The CDR3 spans 12 residues. CDR1 GTSNPN and CDR2 SVGIG come from the germline V gene (reference sequence). V was clipped by 8 bases and J by 1 base, with 11 bases between them. The CDR3, as DNA: TGTGCCCAACAGGGATCGAACACTGAAGCTTTCTTT. Its translation is CAQQGSNTEAFF.

The gene calls are TRBV5-1 and TRBJ2-7, with D perhaps TRBD1 (6 bases). This CDR3 has 15 amino acids. Germline V gene data show CDR1 as SGHRS and CDR2 as YFSETQ. The ends were cut back, 0 bases at V and 3 bases at J, with 13 bases in the middle. The CDR3 region is CASSLGPGQDYEQYF. CDR3 DNA: TGCGCCAGCAGCTTGGGGCCGGGACAAGACTACGAGCAGTACTTC.

This clone has only a few counts. The rearrangement uses TRBV29-1 and TRBJ2-5; 8 positions agree with TRBD1. The CDR3 is 12 residues long. V shed 7 bases and J 3 bases; nucleotides not matched to a gene: 4. In germline, CDR1 is SQVTM, CDR2 ANQGSEA. The CDR3 spells CSAGQGKETQYF. CDR3 DNA: TGCAGCGCAGGACAGGGAAAAGAGACCCAGTACTTC. The variable domain in full, completed from reference TRBV29-1 and TRBJ2-5, reads SAVISQKPSRDICQRGTSLTIQCQVDSQVTMMFWYRQQPGQSLTLIATANQGSEATYESGFVIDKFPISRPNLTFSTLTVSNMSPEDSSIYLCSAGQGKETQYFGPGTRLLVL.

V and J are TRBV29-1 and TRBJ2-3; D gene uncertain. This CDR3 spans 16 amino acids. V gave up 5 bases and J gave up 0 bases, with 18 bases separating them. Germline values: CDR1 SQVTM, CDR2 ANQGSEA. CDR3 coding DNA: TGCAGCGTTAAGACACTCCGGGCCTCTAGCACAGATACGCAGTATTTT. This codes for CSVKTLRASSTDTQYF.

The CDR3 DNA follows: TGTGCCTGGAGGGGGATAGATACGCAGTATTTT. It encodes CAWRGIDTQYF. The chain is built from TRBV30 and TRBJ2-3; D call uncertain. Trimming removed 3 bases from V and 5 bases from J, with 6 bases in between. This CDR3 has 11 amino acids. Germline loops: CDR1 GTSNPN, CDR2 SVGIG (reference sequence).

In its sample, this clone was seen a few times. This rearrangement joins TRBV9 to TRBJ1-1; D unresolved. Germline V CDR1 and CDR2: SGDLS, YYNGEE. The CDR3 has 15 residues. Trimming took 0 bases from V and 1 from J, leaving 10 bases between them. The CDR3 sequence is CASSVGSNSNTEAFF. The CDR3 nucleotides are TGTGCCAGCAGCGTAGGATCTAACTCGAACACTGAAGCTTTCTTT.

As regards this clone: Within the sample, other DNA sequences also encode this same CDR3. V and J are TRBV5-1 and TRBJ1-1, with unresolved D. CDR3 size: 13 residues. V was cut by 0 bases and J by 1 base, with 4 bases left in between. CDR1 is SGHRS and CDR2 is YFSETQ in the germline V gene. In DNA form, the CDR3 reads TGCGCCAGCAGCTTGGCTCGGAACACTGAAGCTTTCTTT. It translates to CASSLARNTEAFF.